This record looks at one TCR beta chain sequence and its context. The CDR3 totals 15 residues. V gave up 3 bases and J gave up 1 base; unmatched junction bases: 2. The data belong to a study of T-cell memory formation after mild COVID-19. On the study more broadly: Among the donors, TCR clusters were largely specific to each donor.

Each CDR3 protein gets one entry after TCRdb re-called the 5' RACE reads with MiXCR. This table holds under 350,000 distinct CDR3 sequences, about 16% found once. Input material: PBMCs or a T cell subset sorted from them (not recorded which). The chain links TRBV12-3 or TRBV12-4 to TRBJ1-1; 10 bases are a match to TRBD1. The sequence came from a man younger than 30 who had mild COVID-19 (a few samples of this study predate the infection). Cell type and time point are not known. DNA of the CDR3: TGTGCCAGCAGTTTGACAGGGGGCGGGAACACTGAAGCTTTCTTT. Protein sequence: CASSLTGGGNTEAFF.